The 4 T cell receptor beta chains below come from one sample, sequenced in a study of shared T cell receptors in the human thymus (dated by TCRdb to the early 2020s). Preparation of the library involved the immunoSEQ multiplex PCR assay. TCRdb took this table from immuneACCESS and kept in-frame rearrangements with V and J called. Such tables lack part of the clones; where checked against another copy, unresolved V genes explain under half of the gap, and the rest is unexplained. The sample table holds over 450,000 clones, of which 75% to 85% were seen once. Around 0.013% of the sample goes to the ten largest clones. These same data were also listed under a study on human thymus T cells.

The sequenced sample consisted of thymocytes. These receptors all stem from a boy under two years old with a congenital heart defect. Donor details come from another sample of the same person, matched by shared clones.

V and J are TRBV7-2 and TRBJ1-1; D is unresolved. The CDR3 totals 15 residues. Trimming cost V 1 base and J 0 bases, with 9 bases left between them. Per germline, CDR1 SGHTA and CDR2 FQGNSA. This CDR3 reads CASSLGHRVNTEAFF. CDR3 nucleotide sequence: TGTGCCAGCAGCTTAGGTCATCGAGTGAACACTGAAGCTTTCTTT. Full variable domain (rest looked up from reference TRBV7-2 and TRBJ1-1): GAGVSQSPSNKVTEKGKDVELRCDPISGHTALYWYRQSLGQGLEFLIYFQGNSAPDKSGLPSDRFSAERTGGSVSTLTIQRTQQEDSAVYLCASSLGHRVNTEAFFGQGTRLTVV.

This chain joins TRBV29-1 and TRBJ2-1; D may be TRBD2 (5 bases). Trimming removed 1 base from V and 9 bases from J, with 13 bases in between. The CDR3 spans 13 residues. Germline-derived CDR1 and CDR2 are SQVTM and ANQGSEA. The chain's CDR3 is CSVEGLAQAEQFF. The CDR3 nucleotides are TGCAGCGTTGAAGGTCTAGCTCAGGCTGAGCAGTTCTTC.

This chain links TRBV19 with TRBJ2-7; D unresolved. The V and J ends lost 4 bases and 1 base respectively, with 11 bases between them. The CDR3 spans 14 residues. The germline V gene encodes CDR1 LNHDA and CDR2 SQIVND (reference sequence). The DNA for the CDR3 is TGTGCCAGTAGTAGACGCCAGGCGTCCTACGAGCAGTACTTC. Amino acid sequence: CASSRRQASYEQYF.

The rearrangement links TRBV27 to TRBJ2-4; 7 nucleotides agree with TRBD2. V was pared by 3 bases and J by 8 bases, with 13 bases of the junction left unmatched. The CDR3 consists of 16 residues. Germline loops: CDR1 MNHEY, CDR2 SMNVEV (reference sequence). CDR3 sequence reads: CASSFSRAGVGDIQYF. CDR3 in DNA: TGTGCCAGCAGTTTCTCCCGGGCGGGAGTGGGAGACATTCAGTACTTC.